This TCR beta chain derives from a study of blood T cell repertoires in COVID-19. As for the study in general: COVID-19 samples, acute and convalescent, were from the United States, Italy and Spain. Sources were T cells, B-cell-depleted T cells, or PBMCs; the material itself was cDNA or gDNA.

In the source study's methods: Amplifying reference gene primers gave estimates of nucleated cell counts. Method: immunoSEQ multiplex PCR; TCRdb's copy keeps in-frame clones and lacks some. That table supplies the V and J calls and clone size; D and trimming were determined from the DNA. The sample shows approximately 230,000 clones, roughly 84% of them seen only once. V was trimmed by 2 bases and J by 2 bases, leaving 6 bases between them. Germline V gene sequence: CDR1 GTSNPN, CDR2 SVGIG (reference sequence). This CDR3 is 12 amino acids long. The sequenced sample was peripheral blood. The TCR comes from a woman in her 40s who had recovered from COVID-19. The chain combines TRBV30 with TRBJ2-5, with D hard to call. CDR3 sequence (DNA): TGTGCCTGGAGTCCCAGTCAAGAGACCCAGTACTTC. This codes for CAWSPSQETQYF.